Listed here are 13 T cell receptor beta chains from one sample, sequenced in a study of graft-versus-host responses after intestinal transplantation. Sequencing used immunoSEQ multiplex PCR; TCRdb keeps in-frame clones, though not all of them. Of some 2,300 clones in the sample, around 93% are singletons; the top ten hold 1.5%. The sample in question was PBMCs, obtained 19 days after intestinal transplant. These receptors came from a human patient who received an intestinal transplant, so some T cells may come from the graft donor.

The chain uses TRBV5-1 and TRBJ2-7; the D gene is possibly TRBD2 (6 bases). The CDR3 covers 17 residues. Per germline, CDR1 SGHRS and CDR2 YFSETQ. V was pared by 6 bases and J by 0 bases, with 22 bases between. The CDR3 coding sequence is TGCGCCAGCACCCCGGAGGGGCAGGGTATGAGCTCCTACGAGCAGTACTTC. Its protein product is CASTPEGQGMSSYEQYF.

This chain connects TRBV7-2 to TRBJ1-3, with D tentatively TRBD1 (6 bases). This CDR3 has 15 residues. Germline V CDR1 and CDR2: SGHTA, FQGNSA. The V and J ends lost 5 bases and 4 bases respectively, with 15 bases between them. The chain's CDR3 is CASSANRAPGNTIYF. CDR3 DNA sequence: TGTGCCAGCAGCGCCAACAGGGCGCCGGGAAACACCATATATTTT.

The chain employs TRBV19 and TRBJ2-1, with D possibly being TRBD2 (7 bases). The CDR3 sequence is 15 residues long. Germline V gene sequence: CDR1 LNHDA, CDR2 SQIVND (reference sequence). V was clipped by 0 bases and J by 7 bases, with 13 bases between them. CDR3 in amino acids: CASSIDEGGPNEQFF. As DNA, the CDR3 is TGTGCCAGTAGTATAGACGAGGGGGGGCCGAATGAGCAGTTCTTC.

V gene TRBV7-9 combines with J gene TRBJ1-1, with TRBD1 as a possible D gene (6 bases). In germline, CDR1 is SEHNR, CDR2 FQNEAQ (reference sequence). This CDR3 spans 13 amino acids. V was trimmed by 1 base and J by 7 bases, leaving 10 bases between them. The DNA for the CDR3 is TGTGCCAGCAGCTTAGTAGGGGACAATGAAGCTTTCTTT. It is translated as CASSLVGDNEAFF.

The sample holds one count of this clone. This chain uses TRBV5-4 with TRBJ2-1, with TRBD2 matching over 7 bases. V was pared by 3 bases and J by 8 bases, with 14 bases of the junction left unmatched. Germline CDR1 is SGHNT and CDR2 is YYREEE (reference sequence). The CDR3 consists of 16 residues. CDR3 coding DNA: TGTGCCAGCAGCTCCAGATGGGGGAATGGGGGGGATGAGCAGTTCTTC. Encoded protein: CASSSRWGNGGDEQFF. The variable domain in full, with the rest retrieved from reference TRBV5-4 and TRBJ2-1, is ETGVTQSPTHLIKTRGQQVTLRCSSQSGHNTVSWYQQALGQGPQFIFQYYREEENGRGNFPPRFSGLQFPNYSSELNVNALELDDSALYLCASSSRWGNGGDEQFFGPGTRLTVL.

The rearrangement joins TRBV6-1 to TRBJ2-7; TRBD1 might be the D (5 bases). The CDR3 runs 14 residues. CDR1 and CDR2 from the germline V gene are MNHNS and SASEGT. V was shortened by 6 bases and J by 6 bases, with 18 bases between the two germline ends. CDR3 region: CASSPSQGFGEQYV. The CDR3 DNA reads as TGTGCCAGCAGCCCCTCCCAGGGCTTCGGCGAGCAGTACGTC.

The CDR3 here is CASSPGQGNEQFF. CDR3 in DNA: TGTGCCAGCAGCCCCGGACAGGGCAATGAGCAGTTCTTC. The genes are TRBV13 and TRBJ2-1; 8 positions agree with TRBD1. Germline V gives CDR1 PRHDT, CDR2 FYEKMQ (reference sequence). CDR3 length: 13 amino acids. The junction had 3 bases not matched to a gene; V was cut back by 5 bases and J by 6 bases.

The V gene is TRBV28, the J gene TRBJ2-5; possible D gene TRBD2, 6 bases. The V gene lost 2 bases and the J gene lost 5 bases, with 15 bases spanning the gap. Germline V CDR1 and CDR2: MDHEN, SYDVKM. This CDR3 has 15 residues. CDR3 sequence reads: CASSLESRETETQYF. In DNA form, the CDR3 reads TGTGCCAGCAGTTTAGAGTCTCGGGAGACGGAGACCCAGTACTTC.

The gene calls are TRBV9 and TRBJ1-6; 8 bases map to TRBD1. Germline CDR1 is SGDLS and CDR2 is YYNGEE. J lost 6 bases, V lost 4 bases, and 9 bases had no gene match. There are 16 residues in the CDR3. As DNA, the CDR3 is TGTGCCAGCAGCCAACGGACAGGGACGCCTAATTCACCCCTCCACTTT. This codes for CASSQRTGTPNSPLHF.

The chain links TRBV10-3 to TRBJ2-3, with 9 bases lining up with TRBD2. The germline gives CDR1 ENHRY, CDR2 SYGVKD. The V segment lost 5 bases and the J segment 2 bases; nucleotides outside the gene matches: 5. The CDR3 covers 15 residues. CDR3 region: CAISPTSGNTDTQYF. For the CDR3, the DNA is TGTGCCATCAGTCCGACTAGCGGAAACACAGATACGCAGTATTTT.

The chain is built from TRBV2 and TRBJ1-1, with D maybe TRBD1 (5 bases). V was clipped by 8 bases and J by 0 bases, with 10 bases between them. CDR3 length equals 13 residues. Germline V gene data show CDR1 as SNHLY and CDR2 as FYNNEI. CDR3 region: CASVTVMNTEAFF. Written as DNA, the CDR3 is TGTGCCAGCGTGACAGTAATGAACACTGAAGCTTTCTTT.

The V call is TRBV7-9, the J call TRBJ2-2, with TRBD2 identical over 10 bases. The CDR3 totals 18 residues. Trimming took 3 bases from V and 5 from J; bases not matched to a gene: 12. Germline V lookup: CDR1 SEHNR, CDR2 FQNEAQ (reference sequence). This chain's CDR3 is CASSFGLAGVFRTGELFF. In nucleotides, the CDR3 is TGTGCCAGCAGCTTCGGGCTAGCGGGAGTATTTAGGACCGGGGAGCTGTTTTTT.

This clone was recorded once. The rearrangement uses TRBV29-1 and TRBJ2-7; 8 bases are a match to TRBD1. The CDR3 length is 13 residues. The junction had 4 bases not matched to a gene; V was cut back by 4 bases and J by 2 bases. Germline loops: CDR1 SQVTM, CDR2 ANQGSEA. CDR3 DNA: TGCAGCGTTGTCGGGACAGGAGCCTACGAGCAGTACTTC. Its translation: CSVVGTGAYEQYF.